These 26 T cell receptor beta chains came from one sample sequenced in a study of shared clonotypes between healthy human individuals. Naive CD8 populations comprised CD45RO-negative cells positively selected for CCR7, excluding terminally differentiated effector memory CD45RA+ cells. Libraries were prepared by immunoSEQ multiplex PCR; TCRdb keeps only in-frame clonotypes and omits some of them. The repertoire consists of more than 2 million clones, with 93% occurring once and the leading ten covering over 1.5%. Sequencing was done on a sample of naive CD8+ T cells from PBMCs. These TCRs come from a man between 18 and 35 years old in good health. Some clones in this sample may be carry-over from other donors' samples.

The chain links TRBV6-5 to TRBJ1-4; tentatively, D is TRBD1 (6 bases). The CDR3 loop spans 15 amino acids. Germline CDR1 reads MNHEY; CDR2 reads SVGAGI. The V gene lost 4 bases and the J gene lost 4 bases, with 13 bases spanning the gap. The CDR3 DNA follows: TGTGCCAGCAGTTCCGGGGACAACTTTAATGAAAAACTGTTTTTT. This codes for CASSSGDNFNEKLFF.

The chain has TRBV4-3 and TRBJ2-1; 7 nucleotides match TRBD1. Germline V lookup: CDR1 LGHNA, CDR2 YSLEER. With 4 bases clipped from V and 9 bases from J, the junction kept 9 bases outside the gene matches. CDR3 length: 14 amino acids. The CDR3 loop is CASSPRGRGAEQFF. The CDR3 nucleotides are TGCGCCAGCAGCCCCAGGGGGAGAGGGGCTGAGCAGTTCTTC.

This chain joins TRBV4-2 and TRBJ1-1, with TRBD1 as a possible D gene (6 bases). The CDR3 has 14 amino acids. CDR1 is LGHNA, CDR2 YNFKEQ, per germline. V lost 0 bases, J lost 7 bases, and 12 bases lay in between. The CDR3 DNA reads as TGTGCCAGCAGCCAAGACCGGACAGCTTTTGAAGCTTTCTTT. It encodes CASSQDRTAFEAFF.

J is TRBJ2-4 and V is TRBV28, with no clear D. The CDR3 covers 14 residues. Germline V CDR1 and CDR2: MDHEN, SYDVKM. V lost 3 bases to trimming and J lost 0 bases, with 6 bases between them. In DNA form, the CDR3 reads TGTGCCAGCAGTTTTCAGCTAGCCAAAAACATTCAGTACTTC. This codes for CASSFQLAKNIQYF.

The V gene is TRBV5-4, the J gene TRBJ2-1; the match to TRBD2 covers 11 bases. V dropped 4 bases and J dropped 5; count of bases not matched to a gene: 5. The CDR3 is made up of 15 amino acids. CDR1 SGHNT and CDR2 YYREEE come from the germline V gene (reference sequence). The CDR3 loop is CASSLGTSGNNEQFF. CDR3 nucleotides: TGTGCCAGCAGCCTCGGGACTAGCGGAAACAATGAGCAGTTCTTC.

The CDR3: CASSQDRSLGETQYF. The CDR3 DNA reads TGCGCCAGCAGCCAAGATCGGAGTCTCGGAGAGACCCAGTACTTC. The chain is built from TRBV4-3 and TRBJ2-5; D remains unclear. Trimming removed 0 bases from V and 4 bases from J, with 12 bases in between. CDR1 and CDR2 (germline): LGHNA, YSLEER. The CDR3 loop spans 15 amino acids.

This chain connects TRBV19 to TRBJ2-2; D ambiguous. The V and J ends lost 3 bases and 6 bases respectively, with 11 bases between them. CDR1 is LNHDA, CDR2 SQIVND, per germline (reference sequence). The CDR3 totals 14 residues. CDR3 nucleotide sequence: TGTGCCAGTAGTATCACCTATCACGCCGGGGAGCTGTTTTTT. Translation: CASSITYHAGELFF.

The chain couples TRBV20-1 to TRBJ2-7; D is undetermined. Germline CDR1 is DFQATT and CDR2 is SNEGSKA (reference sequence). This CDR3 region has 11 residues. With 6 bases removed from V and 2 bases from J, the gap between germline ends came to 8 bases. The CDR3 DNA follows: TGCAGTGCCTCCAATGCCTACGAGCAGTACTTC. Encoded protein: CSASNAYEQYF.

The CDR3 DNA is TGTGCCAGCAGCGTGTTTTTACAGGGGGCCGCAGATACGCAGTATTTT. As protein: CASSVFLQGAADTQYF. The chain couples TRBV9 to TRBJ2-3; 9 bases agree with TRBD1. The CDR3 runs 16 residues. Germline-derived CDR1 and CDR2 are SGDLS and YYNGEE. After removal of 2 bases from V and 4 bases from J, the junction contained 8 bases not matched to a gene. The variable domain in full, completed from reference TRBV9 and TRBJ2-3, reads DSGVTQTPKHLITATGQRVTLRCSPRSGDLSVYWYQQSLDQGLQFLIQYYNGEERAKGNILERFSAQQFPDLHSELNLSSLELGDSALYFCASSVFLQGAADTQYFGPGTRLTVL.

The chain is built from TRBV10-1 and TRBJ2-7; the match to TRBD2 covers 12 bases. Germline V gene data show CDR1 as WNHNN and CDR2 as SYGVQD (reference sequence). J lost 0 bases, V lost 6 bases, and 6 bases had no gene match. CDR3 length equals 16 residues. The CDR3 reads CASSVLTSGSSYEQYF. The CDR3, as DNA: TGCGCCAGCAGCGTTCTGACTAGCGGGAGCTCCTACGAGCAGTACTTC.

This clone was recorded only once. CDR3 bases: TGCGCCAGCAGCCAAGAGGGGCGGGCTAGCGGGAGGGCAGGCTCCTACAATGAGCAGTTCTTC. As protein: CASSQEGRASGRAGSYNEQFF. V is TRBV4-3 and J is TRBJ2-1, with 12 nucleotides matching TRBD2. CDR3 length: 21 amino acids. With V trimmed by 0 bases and J by 0 bases, 12 bases remained unmatched. CDR1 LGHNA and CDR2 YSLEER come from the germline V gene.

In regard to this clone: The sample contains more than one DNA sequence encoding this CDR3. The chain couples TRBV2 to TRBJ1-5, with TRBD1 identical over 9 bases. Germline lookup yields CDR1 SNHLY and CDR2 FYNNEI. This CDR3 spans 12 amino acids. V gave up 6 bases and J gave up 7 bases; unmatched junction bases: 1. CDR3 nucleotides: TGTGCCAGCAGGGACAGGGGCCAGCCCCAGCATTTT. Protein: CASRDRGQPQHF.

The V call is TRBV4-1, the J call TRBJ2-5, with 8 bases aligning to TRBD2. CDR1 and CDR2 from the germline V gene are MGHRA and YSYEKL. CDR3 length: 20 amino acids. Trimming cost V 2 bases and J 5 bases; bases outside gene matches: 22. The CDR3 sequence is CASSQLNGENAGLGGETQYF. The CDR3 nucleotides are TGCGCCAGCAGCCAACTTAACGGGGAAAATGCGGGACTAGGAGGGGAGACCCAGTACTTC.

V and J are TRBV5-5 and TRBJ1-1; 9 positions agree with TRBD1. From germline, CDR1 is SGHKS and CDR2 YYEKEE (reference sequence). This CDR3 comprises 13 residues. The junction had 2 bases not matched to a gene; V was cut back by 4 bases and J by 4 bases. CDR3 region: CASSQTGGTEAFF. DNA for the CDR3: TGTGCCAGCAGCCAGACAGGGGGCACTGAAGCTTTCTTT.

The chain carries TRBV5-1 and TRBJ2-7, with 8 nucleotides matching TRBD2. V gave up 3 bases and J gave up 6 bases; unmatched junction bases: 11. The CDR3 runs to 15 residues. Germline values: CDR1 SGHRS, CDR2 YFSETQ. The CDR3 nucleotides are TGCGCCAGCAGCTCCGAAGCGGGAGTGAGATTCGAGCAGTACTTC. Amino acid sequence: CASSSEAGVRFEQYF. The full variable domain, rest sourced from reference TRBV5-1 and TRBJ2-7, is KAGVTQTPRYLIKTRGQQVTLSCSPISGHRSVSWYQQTPGQGLQFLFEYFSETQRNKGNFPGRFSGRQFSNSRSEMNVSTLELGDSALYLCASSSEAGVRFEQYFGPGTRLTVT.

J is TRBJ2-3 and V is TRBV27; TRBD2 agrees at 9 bases. This CDR3 region has 16 residues. Per germline, CDR1 MNHEY and CDR2 SMNVEV (reference sequence). Trimming at V came to 5 bases and at J to 2 bases, leaving 8 bases not matched to a gene. Here the CDR3 reads CASSPLGLAFTDTQYF. The CDR3 DNA sequence: TGTGCCAGCAGTCCCCTCGGACTAGCGTTCACAGATACGCAGTATTTT.

The rearrangement links TRBV28 to TRBJ2-7; 8 bases align to TRBD2. Germline V CDR1 and CDR2: MDHEN, SYDVKM. Unmatched junction bases numbered 7, after V lost 5 bases and J lost 1 base. The length of the CDR3 is 15 residues. CDR3 in amino acids: CASSPGIAGSYEQYF. CDR3 nucleotides: TGTGCCAGCAGTCCCGGGATAGCGGGGTCCTACGAGCAGTACTTC.

V is TRBV9 and J is TRBJ2-1; TRBD2 matches at 8 bases. The germline V gene has CDR1 SGDLS and CDR2 YYNGEE. Trimming at V came to 4 bases and at J to 7 bases, leaving 4 bases not matched to a gene. This CDR3 region has 13 residues. The CDR3 nucleotides are TGTGCCAGCAGCCCGGGAGGGTTTAATGAGCAGTTCTTC. Translated, it gives CASSPGGFNEQFF. Supplemented by reference TRBV9 and TRBJ2-1, the full variable domain reads DSGVTQTPKHLITATGQRVTLRCSPRSGDLSVYWYQQSLDQGLQFLIQYYNGEERAKGNILERFSAQQFPDLHSELNLSSLELGDSALYFCASSPGGFNEQFFGPGTRLTVL.

This clone came up a few times. V usage is TRBV4-1 and J usage is TRBJ1-5, with 8 bases that match TRBD1. The junction had 7 bases not matched to a gene; V was cut back by 2 bases and J by 1 base. The germline gives CDR1 MGHRA, CDR2 YSYEKL. The CDR3 extends over 17 amino acids. CDR3 sequence (DNA): TGCGCCAGCAGCCAACGACAGGGGATAACGAGCAATCAGCCCCAGCATTTT. Amino acids: CASSQRQGITSNQPQHF.

This sequence joins TRBV19 and TRBJ2-2, with 9 bases fitting TRBD1. The ends lost 4 bases at V and 7 bases at J; junction bases unmatched: 7. From germline, CDR1 is LNHDA and CDR2 SQIVND (reference sequence). The CDR3 extends over 15 amino acids. The CDR3 region has the DNA TGTGCCAGTAGTAGGGGACAGGGTAAAATCGGGGAGCTGTTTTTT. It is translated as CASSRGQGKIGELFF.

V and J are TRBV5-4 and TRBJ2-7; D remains unclear. CDR1 and CDR2 (germline): SGHNT, YYREEE (reference sequence). The V and J ends lost 4 bases and 5 bases respectively, with 16 bases between them. The CDR3 totals 14 residues. CDR3 bases: TGTGCCAGCAGCCCACGCGGCAGCGCCAACGAGCAGTACTTC. Translated: CASSPRGSANEQYF.

The chain is built from TRBV9 and TRBJ2-3, with D hard to call. This CDR3 is built from 14 residues. V dropped 0 bases and J dropped 5 bases, with 10 bases sitting between them. The germline V gene has CDR1 SGDLS and CDR2 YYNGEE. The CDR3 sequence: CASSVVGLGDTQYF. CDR3 coding DNA: TGTGCCAGCAGCGTAGTCGGCCTGGGAGATACGCAGTATTTT.

The V gene is TRBV6-5, the J gene TRBJ2-1, with 10 positions matching TRBD2. Germline CDR1 reads MNHEY; CDR2 reads SVGAGI. CDR3 size: 15 residues. The J segment lost 10 bases and the V segment lost 2 bases, leaving 8 bases of the junction unmatched. The CDR3 sequence: CASSYELAGAGEQFF. In nucleotides, the CDR3 is TGTGCCAGCAGTTACGAGCTAGCGGGAGCAGGAGAGCAGTTCTTC.

V is TRBV27 and J is TRBJ1-4; D is uncertain. Germline V gene lookup returns CDR1 MNHEY and CDR2 SMNVEV (reference sequence). Trimming took off 3 bases at V and 2 bases at J, with 4 bases between the two ends. The CDR3 loop spans 13 amino acids. Written as DNA, the CDR3 is TGTGCCAGCAGTTTTTTGACTAATGAAAAACTGTTTTTT. Encoded protein: CASSFLTNEKLFF.

CDR3 nucleotides: TGTGCCAGCAGTGCCGAGGAGATCGCGGACCCCAACTATGGCTACACCTTC. Translating gives CASSAEEIADPNYGYTF. The gene calls are TRBV9 and TRBJ1-2; D call uncertain. The CDR3 spans 17 residues. Deletions cut 5 bases from V and 2 bases from J, with 22 bases between. CDR1 and CDR2 from the germline V gene are SGDLS and YYNGEE.

This clone was seen only a few times. This chain joins TRBV16 and TRBJ1-1; weak D call: TRBD1 (5 bases). CDR1 is KGHSY and CDR2 is FQNENV in the germline V gene. CDR3 length equals 13 residues. The ends were cut back, 0 bases at V and 7 bases at J, with 9 bases in the middle. DNA for the CDR3: TGTGCCAGCAGCCAATCGGGACCTTTTGAAGCTTTCTTT. Residues: CASSQSGPFEAFF.